This TCR beta chain was captured in a study of T cell repertoires in cytomegalovirus infection. About the study: Recently identified HLA-C-restricted CMV epitopes and well-studied HLA-B-restricted CMV epitopes were used by the study. Study findings and constraints: The study found HLA-C-restricted CMV-specific TCR beta clonotypes dominating the ex vivo response. People with CMV and the relevant HLA were identified by cumulative public TCR beta family frequency.

This clonotype was observed a few times. What it binds is unknown. This CDR3 has 15 amino acids. The V gene's germline CDR1 is MNHEY and CDR2 SMNVEV (reference sequence). The V gene end was trimmed by 6 bases and the J gene end by 2 bases; junction bases not matched to a gene: 7. TCRdb re-derived calls from the reads in MiXCR, one entry per CDR3 protein. Of about 920,000 distinct CDR3 sequences listed, around 30% are singletons. The rearrangement links TRBV27 to TRBJ2-1; TRBD2 aligns across 7 bases. The sequences come from cultured CD8+ T cells from PBMCs, collected from culture after CMV antigen stimulation. This sequence was found in a human donor in good health (CMV status not recorded). Some clones in this sample may be carry-over from other donors' samples. CDR3 in DNA: TGTGCCAGCAGCCGAGCGGGGTTCGCCTACAATGAGCAGTTCTTC. Translated: CASSRAGFAYNEQFF.